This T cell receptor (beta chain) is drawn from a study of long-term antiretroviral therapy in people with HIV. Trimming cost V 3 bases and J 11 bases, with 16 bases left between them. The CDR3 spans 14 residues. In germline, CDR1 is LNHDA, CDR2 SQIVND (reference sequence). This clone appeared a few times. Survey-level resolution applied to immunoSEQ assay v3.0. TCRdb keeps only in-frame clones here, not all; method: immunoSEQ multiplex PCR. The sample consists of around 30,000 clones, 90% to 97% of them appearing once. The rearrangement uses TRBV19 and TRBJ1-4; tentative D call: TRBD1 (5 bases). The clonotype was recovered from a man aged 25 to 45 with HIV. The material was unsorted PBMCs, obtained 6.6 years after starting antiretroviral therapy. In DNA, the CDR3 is TGTGCCAGTAGTATCCTGGGTGACAGAACTAAACTGTTTTTT. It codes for CASSILGDRTKLFF.